A single sample is the source of the 19 T cell receptor beta chains below, sequenced in a study of vaccination and CD4 T cells after COVID-19. No cognate antigen is known for these TCRs. Treatment meaning: roughly ten-day PBMC culture with coronavirus spike peptide pools or control peptides (ViraFEST assay). The study sequenced cultured CD4+ T cell DNA using the Oncomine TCR Beta short-read assay. TCRdb itself ran the PCR reads through MiXCR, one entry per CDR3 protein. The sample has 20,000 or so distinct CDR3 sequences, roughly 50% seen once. Sequencing was performed on CD4+ T cells from blood, cultured in vitro, taken before SARS-CoV-2 vaccination. All receptors come from a human donor who had recovered from COVID-19.

A few counts support this clonotype. The V call is TRBV2, the J call TRBJ2-3; the D is unclear. Germline loops: CDR1 SNHLY, CDR2 FYNNEI. Trimming took off 5 bases at V and 5 bases at J, with 14 bases between the two ends. The CDR3 is 14 residues long. The CDR3: CASSPELNGDTQYF. The CDR3, as DNA: TGTGCCAGCAGTCCCGAGTTAAACGGAGATACGCAGTATTTT.

This clonotype was detected once. The chain links TRBV20-1 to TRBJ2-1, with 10 positions matching TRBD2. The CDR3 covers 13 residues. CDR1 is DFQATT and CDR2 is SNEGSKA in the germline V gene (reference sequence). The J segment lost 7 bases and the V segment lost 5 bases, leaving 5 bases of the junction unmatched. The DNA of the CDR3 is TGCAGTGCTCACCGGACTAGCGGTAATGAGCAGTTCTTC. It translates to CSAHRTSGNEQFF.

This sequence joins TRBV2 and TRBJ2-5; TRBD2 matches at 7 bases. The J segment lost 1 base and the V segment lost 7 bases, leaving 9 bases of the junction unmatched. The germline V gene encodes CDR1 SNHLY and CDR2 FYNNEI. The CDR3 sequence is 15 residues long. CDR3 protein: CASNERDGPQETQYF. The CDR3 DNA sequence: TGTGCCAGCAACGAGCGGGATGGACCCCAAGAGACCCAGTACTTC.

This chain uses TRBV2 with TRBJ1-6, with a possible D match to TRBD1 (6 bases). CDR1 and CDR2 from the germline V gene are SNHLY and FYNNEI. The CDR3 is 14 amino acids. Trimming shortened V by 7 bases and J by 8 bases, and 15 bases separated the two germline ends. CDR3 loop: CASITGTSYSPLHF. For the CDR3, the DNA is TGTGCCAGCATTACAGGGACAAGCTATTCACCCCTCCACTTT.

J is TRBJ2-3 and V is TRBV5-1, with a weak D call TRBD1 (5 bases). The CDR3 spans 16 residues. Germline lookup yields CDR1 SGHRS and CDR2 YFSETQ. The V gene lost 4 bases and the J gene lost 1 base, with 16 bases spanning the gap. The CDR3 loop is CASSPQGGLRTDTQYF. CDR3 in DNA: TGCGCCAGCAGCCCCCAGGGTGGTCTACGCACAGATACGCAGTATTTT.

CDR3 bases: TGTGCCAGCAGCAAACGGAGGGTTTCTAAGGAGCTGTTTTTT. Its protein is CASSKRRVSKELFF. The chain employs TRBV7-2 and TRBJ2-2; perhaps TRBD2 as D (6 bases). The CDR3 loop spans 14 amino acids. Deletions cut 5 bases from V and 10 bases from J, with 17 bases between. Germline CDR1 SGHTA, CDR2 FQGNSA. The full variable domain, its missing parts supplied by reference TRBV7-2 and TRBJ2-2, is GAGVSQSPSNKVTEKGKDVELRCDPISGHTALYWYRQSLGQGLEFLIYFQGNSAPDKSGLPSDRFSAERTGGSVSTLTIQRTQQEDSAVYLCASSKRRVSKELFFGEGSRLTVL.

The sample holds a few counts of this clonotype. The chain carries TRBV6-1 and TRBJ2-1, with 11 positions matching TRBD2. The germline CDR1 and CDR2 sequences are MNHNS and SASEGT. The CDR3 spans 15 residues. V was pared by 4 bases and J by 3 bases, with 2 bases of the junction left unmatched. The CDR3 spells CASSAGTSGYNEQFF. In DNA form, the CDR3 reads TGTGCCAGCAGTGCCGGGACTAGCGGCTACAATGAGCAGTTCTTC.

The chain recombines TRBV7-3 with TRBJ2-1, with 10 bases aligning to TRBD2. The CDR3 is 16 residues long. V trimming: 2 bases; J trimming: 8 bases; junction bases outside the gene matches: 9. CDR1 is SGHTA and CDR2 is FQGTGA in the germline V gene. The CDR3 region has the DNA TGTGCCAGCAGCTTAGAAGAACTAGCGGGAACCCATGAGCAGTTCTTC. The encoded protein is CASSLEELAGTHEQFF. Drawing the rest from reference TRBV7-3 and TRBJ2-1, the complete variable domain is GAGVSQTPSNKVTEKGKYVELRCDPISGHTALYWYRQSLGQGPEFLIYFQGTGAADDSGLPNDRFFAVRPEGSVSTLKIQRTERGDSAVYLCASSLEELAGTHEQFFGPGTRLTVL.

This clonotype was detected a few times. CDR3 residues: CSALDRGSNQPQHF. In DNA, the CDR3 is TGCAGTGCCCTTGACAGGGGCAGCAATCAGCCCCAGCATTTT. The chain joins TRBV20-1 to TRBJ1-5; 8 nucleotides match TRBD1. V was pared by 6 bases and J by 1 base, with 5 bases of the junction left unmatched. This CDR3 is built from 14 residues. CDR1 DFQATT and CDR2 SNEGSKA come from the germline V gene (reference sequence).

Only one count was recorded for this clonotype. The chain joins TRBV19 to TRBJ1-2, with a weak D call TRBD1 (6 bases). Per the germline V gene, CDR1 is LNHDA and CDR2 is SQIVND (reference sequence). This CDR3 has 15 amino acids. The ends were cut back, 6 bases at V and 0 bases at J, with 14 bases in the middle. Here the CDR3 reads CASRSGGRSNYGYTF. The CDR3 nucleotides are TGTGCCAGTAGGAGCGGGGGGCGATCTAACTATGGCTACACCTTC.

The V gene is TRBV4-1, the J gene TRBJ1-5; 7 nucleotides align to TRBD1. V shed 0 bases and J 4 bases; nucleotides not matched to a gene: 9. The CDR3 spans 17 residues. Germline loops: CDR1 MGHRA, CDR2 YSYEKL. The CDR3 nucleotides read TGCGCCAGCAGCCAAGAATCGGGCAGGGGGTATAATCAGCCCCAGCATTTT. Translation: CASSQESGRGYNQPQHF.

The CDR3 bases are TGTGCCAGCAGCAAAAATTCCACTGCCCATAGCAATCAGCCCCAGCATTTT. Translation gives CASSKNSTAHSNQPQHF. The V call is TRBV21-1, the J call TRBJ1-5. TRBV21-1 is a pseudogene segment. The CDR3 runs to 17 residues.

V and J are TRBV7-2 and TRBJ2-2; no reliable D call. The V gene's germline CDR1 is SGHTA and CDR2 FQGNSA. Trimming removed 5 bases from V and 5 bases from J, with 12 bases in between. The length of the CDR3 is 14 residues. The CDR3 spells CASSPGRWTGELFF. The CDR3 nucleotides read TGTGCCAGCAGCCCTGGGCGGTGGACCGGGGAGCTGTTTTTT.

In this sample, this clonotype turned up a few times. V and J are TRBV28 and TRBJ2-7; TRBD2 aligns across 11 bases. The V and J ends lost 10 bases and 2 bases, in that order; junction bases with no gene match: 19. The germline CDR1 and CDR2 sequences are MDHEN and SYDVKM. There are 18 residues in the CDR3. CDR3 DNA sequence: TGTGCCAACCCCTGGGGACTAGCGGAGTCAAGTCCCACCTACGAGCAGTACTTC. Translating it yields CANPWGLAESSPTYEQYF.

The rearrangement links TRBV28 to TRBJ2-1; TRBD2 aligns across 8 bases. Losses at the gene ends were 7 bases for V and 7 bases for J; bases not matched to a gene: 9. Germline assignment: CDR1 MDHEN and CDR2 SYDVKM. The CDR3 extends over 14 amino acids. The CDR3 region is CASIPAGEGNEQFF. CDR3 coding DNA: TGTGCCAGCATACCAGCGGGAGAGGGGAATGAGCAGTTCTTC.

The chain links TRBV6-1 to TRBJ1-5, with 7 positions matching TRBD1. The CDR3 has 17 amino acids. CDR1 and CDR2 from the germline V gene are MNHNS and SASEGT. V gave up 9 bases and J gave up 0 bases; unmatched junction bases: 14. The CDR3 coding sequence is TGTGCCAGAAAATACAGGGGTCCCCCTTATAGCAATCAGCCCCAGCATTTT. Its protein is CARKYRGPPYSNQPQHF.

In its sample, this clonotype was seen a few times. This sequence joins TRBV7-3 and TRBJ1-5; the D is unclear. The V gene lost 1 base and the J gene lost 5 bases, with 9 bases spanning the gap. The length of the CDR3 is 14 residues. Germline CDR1 reads SGHTA; CDR2 reads FQGTGA. CDR3: CASSLKGEDQPQHF. Written as DNA, the CDR3 is TGTGCCAGCAGCTTAAAGGGAGAGGATCAGCCCCAGCATTTT.

J is TRBJ2-7 and V is TRBV7-2; 9 bases fit TRBD2. The CDR3 is 15 amino acids. Germline V gene sequence: CDR1 SGHTA, CDR2 FQGNSA. Trimming at V came to 0 bases and at J to 5 bases, leaving 5 bases not matched to a gene. The CDR3 DNA reads TGTGCCAGCAGCTTAGCGGGGACTAGCTTCAACGAGCAGTACTTC. This codes for CASSLAGTSFNEQYF.

V is TRBV9 and J is TRBJ1-2; D perhaps matches TRBD1 (6 bases). This CDR3 comprises 15 residues. Germline values: CDR1 SGDLS, CDR2 YYNGEE. V dropped 7 bases and J dropped 4 bases, with 20 bases sitting between them. The CDR3 protein is CASGAGQGSGYGYTF. The CDR3 nucleotides are TGTGCCAGCGGGGCGGGGCAGGGGAGCGGCTATGGCTACACCTTC.